These T cell receptor beta chains were read from a single sample in a study of regulatory T cells in long-lasting Graves disease. MiXCR, applied by TCRdb to the multiplex PCR reads, yields one record per CDR3 protein. This table has about 540,000 distinct CDR3 sequences, approximately 13% appearing once. The sample was also reused in another study, on T cells in Graves' hyperthyroidism and ophthalmopathy.

This specimen was peripheral blood mononuclear cells (PBMCs), taken at new diagnosis, from a patient treated with antithyroid drugs. The receptors originated from a young man with Graves disease. CDR3s include the opening cysteine and the closing phenylalanine or tryptophan. D genes are given only for firm matches. Clone size is given for some rows only: seen once, a few or many times, or a class if the clone is expanded.

D	V	size	J	CDR3	DNA
TRBD2	TRBV9	-	TRBJ2-1	CASSVERAGVSNEQFF	TGTGCCAGCAGCGTAGAGAGAGCGGGAGTGAGTAATGAGCAGTTCTTC
TRBD2	TRBV3-1	-	TRBJ2-2	CASSPTSGESSGELFF	TGTGCCAGCAGCCCCACTAGCGGGGAGAGCTCCGGGGAGCTGTTTTTT
TRBD1	TRBV7-3	many	TRBJ2-1	CASKVGEGGDEQFF	TGTGCCAGCAAGGTGGGGGAAGGGGGCGATGAGCAGTTCTTC
TRBD1	TRBV30	few	TRBJ2-2	CAWSVGGGNTGELFF	TGTGCCTGGAGTGTAGGGGGCGGGAACACCGGGGAGCTGTTTTTT
-	TRBV10-3	many	TRBJ2-2	CAITRTVANTGELFF	TGTGCCATCACCCGGACAGTGGCGAACACCGGGGAGCTGTTTTTT
-	TRBV5-1	few	TRBJ2-7	CASSFGASYYEQYF	TGTGCCAGCAGCTTCGGGGCCTCTTATTACGAGCAGTACTTC
-	TRBV29-1	many	TRBJ2-7	CSVGGTLTYEQYF	TGCAGCGTTGGGGGGACCCTGACCTACGAGCAGTACTTC
-	TRBV20-1	many	TRBJ2-1	CSARDRGLPYNEQFF	TGCAGTGCTAGAGATCGGGGACTCCCATACAATGAGCAGTTCTTC
-	TRBV6-2/TRBV6-3	-	TRBJ1-6	CASSSQRDGGSPLHF	TGTGCCAGCAGTTCCCAGAGGGACGGGGGTTCACCCCTCCACTTT
TRBD1	TRBV7-9	-	TRBJ1-2	CASSHRDREISNYGYTF	TGTGCCAGCAGCCACCGGGACAGGGAGATCTCTAACTATGGCTACACCTTC
-	TRBV2	many	TRBJ1-2	CASSATGYGYTF	TGTGCCAGCAGTGCGACAGGTTATGGCTACACCTTC
TRBD1	TRBV15	once	TRBJ2-7	CATSRNRGQGEQYF	TGTGCCACCAGCAGAAACAGGGGTCAGGGGGAGCAGTACTTC
-	TRBV7-9	many	TRBJ1-1	CASSLAPAEAFF	TGTGCCAGCAGCTTAGCCCCCGCTGAAGCTTTCTTT
-	TRBV28	many	TRBJ1-2	CASSSQERGYTF	TGTGCCAGCAGTTCCCAGGAGAGGGGCTACACCTTC
TRBD1	TRBV10-2	many	TRBJ2-7	CASSEYGQAAYEQYF	TGCGCCAGCAGTGAGTACGGACAGGCCGCCTACGAGCAGTACTTC
-	TRBV7-9	many	TRBJ2-1	CASSFEFSYNEQFF	TGTGCCAGCAGCTTTGAATTTTCCTACAATGAGCAGTTCTTC
TRBD1	TRBV18	many	TRBJ1-1	CASSPPGTDTEAFF	TGTGCCAGCTCACCTCCCGGGACAGATACCGAAGCTTTCTTT
-	TRBV12-3/TRBV12-4	many	TRBJ1-5	CASSSNPVAVQPQHF	TGTGCCAGCAGTTCCAACCCCGTAGCGGTTCAGCCCCAGCATTTT
TRBD2	TRBV5-1	many	TRBJ2-5	CASSPGGEETQYF	TGTGCCAGCAGCCCGGGAGGGGAAGAGACCCAGTACTTC
-	TRBV2	few	TRBJ2-1	CASWWTEVNEQFF	TGTGCCAGCTGGTGGACGGAAGTCAATGAACAGTTCTTC
-	TRBV3-1	-	TRBJ2-5	CASSRSWASGGGETQYF	TGTGCCAGCAGCCGCTCTTGGGCTAGCGGAGGGGGGGAGACCCAGTACTTC
TRBD2	TRBV2	-	TRBJ2-3	CASSGIQTSGRGIRTQYF	TGTGCCAGCAGTGGGATCCAGACTAGCGGGAGAGGCATTCGGACGCAGTATTTT
TRBD2	TRBV5-1	few	TRBJ2-7	CASSTTSGYYEQYF	TGCGCCAGCAGCACTACTAGCGGGTACTACGAGCAGTACTTC
-	TRBV2	many	TRBJ2-1	CASGGADEQFF	TGTGCCAGCGGGGGGGCGGATGAGCAGTTCTTC
TRBD1	TRBV12-3/TRBV12-4	-	TRBJ1-2	CASSRSTGAPGGYGYTF	TGTGCCAGCAGCCGCAGTACTGGGGCCCCAGGGGGCTATGGCTACACCTTC